Only a few counts were recorded for the clone carrying this T cell receptor beta chain. As yet, its antigen is unknown. TCRdb re-analysed the 5' RACE reads in MiXCR, keeping a single row per CDR3 protein. The sample includes about 57,000 distinct CDR3 sequences, about 28% of them seen just once. General observations from the study: Tumor Tregs overlapped most with tumor, then blood, naive CD4+ cells.

The CDR3 loop spans 15 amino acids. CDR1 is DFQATT, CDR2 SNEGSKA, per germline (reference sequence). V lost 7 bases and J lost 6; bases outside the gene matches: 11. This chain joins TRBV20-1 and TRBJ2-2, with 10 bases identical to TRBD2. Source material: tumor-infiltrating memory CD4+ T cells sorted from the breast tumor. Subset denoted: memory CD4+ T cells, CD4+CD45RO+CD25-. The clonotype was recovered from a female donor with breast cancer. CDR3 in amino acids: CSVKEREGRSGELFF. CDR3 DNA sequence: TGCAGTGTCAAGGAGCGGGAGGGCCGGTCCGGGGAGCTGTTTTTT.